This TCR beta chain was identified in a study of CD8+CD57+ T cells in acquired aplastic anemia. Study details: Across the sorted CD4+ and CD8+ cells, DNA amounts averaged approximately 3 ug. Healthy donors gave approximately 10 million reads on average for CD4+ cells.

Overall study findings and caveats: Overlap between patients and controls comprised 25 to 30 CD8+ CDR3 sequences. Patients and healthy controls showed no significant CD8+ Simpson's diversity difference.

CDR3 and TCR beta VDJ profiling relied on genomic DNA as the template. Using its own MiXCR run on the reads, TCRdb lists one record per CDR3 protein. The profile shows about 170,000 distinct CDR3 sequences, 55% to 80% of them singletons. The J segment lost 0 bases and the V segment lost 8 bases, leaving 5 bases of the junction unmatched. Germline-derived CDR1 and CDR2 are SNHLY and FYNNEI. This CDR3 comprises 15 residues. As regards this clonotype: The antigen remains unidentified.

The genes are TRBV2 and TRBJ2-7; TRBD2 matches 12 bases. This clonotype originated in a human donor in good health. Sequenced: sorted CD4+, CD8+, or CD8+CD57+ T cells (not recorded which) from PBMCs. CDR3 residues: CASAAGLAGSYEQYF. The CDR3 DNA reads TGTGCCAGCGCAGCGGGACTAGCGGGCTCCTACGAGCAGTACTTC.